The rows below give T cell receptor beta chains drawn from one sample of a study of shared clonotypes between healthy human individuals. Measured with immunoSEQ multiplex PCR; TCRdb has only the in-frame clones, and not every one. Counted here are hundreds of thousands of clones, roughly 98% occurring once; the ten biggest clones make up 0.3%. Sequences were obtained from naive CD8+ T cells sorted from blood. These receptors were obtained from a man aged 25-40 years in good health. The CDR3 runs from the conserved cysteine through the conserved F or W. D genes are given only for firm matches. For some rows the clone size is stated as once, few or many, or as a class when expanded; others skip it.

abundance	d_gene	v_gene	j_gene	CDR3nt	CDR3aa
NA	NA	TRBV4-1	TRBJ1-1	TGCGCCAGCAGCAATCAGGTGTCCCGTTTAGGAACTGAAGCTTTCTTT	CASSNQVSRLGTEAFF
NA	NA	TRBV11-2	TRBJ2-1	TGTGCCAGCAGCTTACCGGGGGGCTCGTCCTACAATGAGCAGTTCTTC	CASSLPGGSSYNEQFF
NA	NA	TRBV6-5	TRBJ2-7	TGTGCCAGCAGTTACGGTCAGGGGCTTGGCGAGCAGTACTTC	CASSYGQGLGEQYF
NA	NA	TRBV9	TRBJ1-1	TGTGCCAGCAGCGTAGGAGGGAAGAACACTGAAGCTTTCTTT	CASSVGGKNTEAFF
NA	NA	TRBV5-5	TRBJ2-7	TGTGCCAGCAGCCCGGAGGGCCAGTCAGTAACCTACGAGCAGTACTTC	CASSPEGQSVTYEQYF
NA	NA	TRBV6-5	TRBJ2-1	TGTGCCGGCGGGTTGAGCTCCTACAATGAGCAGTTCTTC	CAGGLSSYNEQFF
NA	TRBD1	TRBV29-1	TRBJ2-5	TGCAGCGTTGCCGGGACAGAAGAGTACCAAGAGACCCAGTACTTC	CSVAGTEEYQETQYF
NA	NA	TRBV15	TRBJ1-3	TGTGCCACCAGCAGAGACAGGGGCTCTGGAAACACCATATATTTT	CATSRDRGSGNTIYF
NA	NA	TRBV27	TRBJ2-1	TGTGCCAGCAGTTTAGCGGACAGGGGAGGACTAGCGCGCTCCTACAATGAGCAGTTCTTC	CASSLADRGGLARSYNEQFF
NA	TRBD1	TRBV28	TRBJ2-3	TGTGCCAGCAGTTTACGTCCGGGACAGGGCGCAGATACGCAGTATTTT	CASSLRPGQGADTQYF
NA	TRBD2	TRBV18	TRBJ2-1	TGTGCCAGCTCTCCAACAGCGGGGCTTGAGCAGTTCTTC	CASSPTAGLEQFF
few	NA	TRBV5-1	TRBJ2-3	TGCGCCAGCAGCTTGGAAGGCACAGATACGCAGTATTTT	CASSLEGTDTQYF
NA	NA	TRBV5-1	TRBJ1-5	TGCGCCAGCAGCCCGGAGGGGGGCTCTGCGCCCCAGCATTTT	CASSPEGGSAPQHF
NA	NA	TRBV7-9	TRBJ1-2	TGTGCCAGCAGCCCTCCGGTTGGTCCTGGCTACACCTTC	CASSPPVGPGYTF
NA	NA	TRBV11-2	TRBJ2-7	TGTGCCAGCAGCCCAGCCCTACAGCCCTACGAGCAGTACTTC	CASSPALQPYEQYF
NA	NA	TRBV18	TRBJ2-3	TGTGCCAGCTCAGCGGGGCCCCGGGATACGCAGTATTTT	CASSAGPRDTQYF
NA	NA	TRBV7-3	TRBJ2-6	TGTGCCAGCAGCCCGGACAGAGTCTCTGGGGCCAACGTCCTGACTTTC	CASSPDRVSGANVLTF
NA	TRBD1	TRBV28	TRBJ1-5	TGTGCCAGCAATGATGTGGGACAGGGAAATCAGCCCCAGCATTTT	CASNDVGQGNQPQHF
NA	NA	TRBV9	TRBJ2-5	TGTGCCAGCAGCGTAGAAGCGTCAGACCAAGAGACCCAGTACTTC	CASSVEASDQETQYF
NA	NA	TRBV23-1	TRBJ1-3	TGCGCCAGCAGTCACTCAAGGGGCCACTCTGGAAACACCATATATTTT	CASSHSRGHSGNTIYF
NA	TRBD2	TRBV7-9	TRBJ2-1	TGTGCCAGCAGCTCCGGGACTACCTCCTACAATGAGCAGTTCTTC	CASSSGTTSYNEQFF
NA	TRBD1	TRBV6-5	TRBJ2-7	TGTGCCAGCAGTTACGGGCAGGGGGCGGGGGAGCAGTACTTC	CASSYGQGAGEQYF
NA	TRBD2	TRBV5-4	TRBJ2-1	TGTGCCAGCAGACCACTAGCGGGAGGAGACAATGAGCAGTTCTTC	CASRPLAGGDNEQFF
NA	NA	TRBV7-9	TRBJ2-7	TGTGCCAGCAGCGACTTCGTCAGCGGGTCCTACGAGCAGTACTTC	CASSDFVSGSYEQYF
NA	NA	TRBV27	TRBJ1-2	TGTGCCAGCAGTCCAATTGCATCAGGGGCAATTAACTATGGCTACACCTTC	CASSPIASGAINYGYTF
NA	TRBD2	TRBV5-1	TRBJ2-2	TGCGCCAGCACCAGGGCGGGGGATACCGGGGAGCTGTTTTTT	CASTRAGDTGELFF
NA	NA	TRBV9	TRBJ2-3	TGTGCCAGCAGCGTAAACGGACGGGGTTCAGATACGCAGTATTTT	CASSVNGRGSDTQYF
NA	NA	TRBV4-1	TRBJ2-1	TGCGCCAGCAGCCAACCGGGACACCGCCGGGATGAGCAGTTCTTC	CASSQPGHRRDEQFF
NA	NA	TRBV6-1	TRBJ1-5	TGTGCCAGCAGTGAATTGGGTTCCGGTCAGCCCCAGCATTTT	CASSELGSGQPQHF